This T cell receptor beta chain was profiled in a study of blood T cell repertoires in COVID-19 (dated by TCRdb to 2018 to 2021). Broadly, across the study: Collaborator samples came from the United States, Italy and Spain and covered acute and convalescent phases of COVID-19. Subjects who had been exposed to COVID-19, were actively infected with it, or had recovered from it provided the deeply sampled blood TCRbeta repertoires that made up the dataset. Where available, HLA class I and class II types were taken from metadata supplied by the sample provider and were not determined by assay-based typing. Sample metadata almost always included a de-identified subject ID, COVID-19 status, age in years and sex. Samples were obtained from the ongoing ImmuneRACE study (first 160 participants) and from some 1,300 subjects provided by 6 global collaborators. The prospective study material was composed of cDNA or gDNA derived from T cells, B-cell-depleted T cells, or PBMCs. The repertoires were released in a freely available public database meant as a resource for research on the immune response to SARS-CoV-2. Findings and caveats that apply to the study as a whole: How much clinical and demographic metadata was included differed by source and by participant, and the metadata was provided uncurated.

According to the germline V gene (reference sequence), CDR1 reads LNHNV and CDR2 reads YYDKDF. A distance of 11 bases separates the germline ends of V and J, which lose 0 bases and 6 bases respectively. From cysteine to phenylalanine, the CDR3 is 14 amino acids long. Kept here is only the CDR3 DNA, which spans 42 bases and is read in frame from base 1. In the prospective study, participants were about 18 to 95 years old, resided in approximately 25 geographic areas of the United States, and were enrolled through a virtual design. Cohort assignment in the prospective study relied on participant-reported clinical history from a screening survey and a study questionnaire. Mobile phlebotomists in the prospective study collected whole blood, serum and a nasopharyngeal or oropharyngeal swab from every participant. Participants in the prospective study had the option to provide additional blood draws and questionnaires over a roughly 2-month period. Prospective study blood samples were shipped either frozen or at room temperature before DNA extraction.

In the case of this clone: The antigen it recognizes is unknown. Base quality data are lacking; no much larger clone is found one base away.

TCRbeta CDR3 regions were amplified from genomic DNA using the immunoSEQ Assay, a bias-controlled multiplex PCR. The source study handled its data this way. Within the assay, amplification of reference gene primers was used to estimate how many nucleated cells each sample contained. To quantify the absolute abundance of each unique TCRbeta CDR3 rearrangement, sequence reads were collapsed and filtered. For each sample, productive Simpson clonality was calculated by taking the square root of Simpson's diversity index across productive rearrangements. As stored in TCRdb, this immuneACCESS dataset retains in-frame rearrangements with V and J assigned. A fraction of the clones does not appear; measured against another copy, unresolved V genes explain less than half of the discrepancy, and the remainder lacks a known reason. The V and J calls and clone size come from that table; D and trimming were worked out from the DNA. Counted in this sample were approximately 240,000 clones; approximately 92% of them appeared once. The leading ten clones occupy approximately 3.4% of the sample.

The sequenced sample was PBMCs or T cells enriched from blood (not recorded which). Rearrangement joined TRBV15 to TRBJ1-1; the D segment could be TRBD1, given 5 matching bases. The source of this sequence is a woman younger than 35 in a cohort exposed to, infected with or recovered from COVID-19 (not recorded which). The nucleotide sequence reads TGTGCCACCAGCAGAGATCTGGGGGGATCTGAAGCTTTCTTT. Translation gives CATSRDLGGSEAFF.